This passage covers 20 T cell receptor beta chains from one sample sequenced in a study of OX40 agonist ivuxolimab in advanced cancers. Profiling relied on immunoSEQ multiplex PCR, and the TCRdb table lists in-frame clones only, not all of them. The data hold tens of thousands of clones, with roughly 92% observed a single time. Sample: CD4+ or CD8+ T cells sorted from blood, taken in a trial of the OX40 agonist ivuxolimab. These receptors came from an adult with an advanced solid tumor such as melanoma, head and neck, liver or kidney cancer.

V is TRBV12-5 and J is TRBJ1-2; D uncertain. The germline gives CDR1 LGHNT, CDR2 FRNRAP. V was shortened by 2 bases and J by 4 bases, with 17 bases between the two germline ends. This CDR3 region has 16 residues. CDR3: CASGLRGVIKAYGYTF. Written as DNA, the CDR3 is TGTGCTAGTGGTTTGCGCGGGGTTATAAAAGCCTATGGCTACACCTTC.

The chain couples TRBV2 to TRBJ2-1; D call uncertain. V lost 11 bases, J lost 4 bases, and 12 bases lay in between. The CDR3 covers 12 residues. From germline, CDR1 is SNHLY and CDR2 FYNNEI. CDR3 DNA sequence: TGTGCCTCCCGAGGCCGATACAATGAGCAGTTCTTC. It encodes CASRGRYNEQFF.

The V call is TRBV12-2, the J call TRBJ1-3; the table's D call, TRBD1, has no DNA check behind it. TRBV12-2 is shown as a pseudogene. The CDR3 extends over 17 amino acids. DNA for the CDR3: TGTGCAAGTCGCGCACCGGGACATAGCAACGCCGGAAACACCATATATTTT. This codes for CASRAPGHSNAGNTIYF.

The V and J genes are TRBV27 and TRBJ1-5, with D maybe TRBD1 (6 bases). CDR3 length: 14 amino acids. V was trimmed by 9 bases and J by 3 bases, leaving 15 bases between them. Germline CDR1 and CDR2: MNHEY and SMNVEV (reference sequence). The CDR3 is CASKNGGPNQPQHF. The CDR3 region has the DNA TGTGCCAGTAAGAATGGGGGCCCCAATCAGCCCCAGCATTTT.

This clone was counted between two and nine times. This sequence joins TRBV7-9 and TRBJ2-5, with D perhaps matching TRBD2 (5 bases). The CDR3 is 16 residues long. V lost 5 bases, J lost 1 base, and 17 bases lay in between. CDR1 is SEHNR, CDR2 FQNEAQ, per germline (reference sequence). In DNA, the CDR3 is TGTGCCAGCAGCGGAAGAGGATCCGGGATCCAAGAGACCCAGTACTTC. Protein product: CASSGRGSGIQETQYF.

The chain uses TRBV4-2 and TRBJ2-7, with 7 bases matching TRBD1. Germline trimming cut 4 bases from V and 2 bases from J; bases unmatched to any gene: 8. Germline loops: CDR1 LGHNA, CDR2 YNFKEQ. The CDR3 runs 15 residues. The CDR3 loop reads CASSRGQEQPYEQYF. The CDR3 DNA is TGTGCCAGCAGCCGAGGACAGGAACAACCCTACGAGCAGTACTTC.

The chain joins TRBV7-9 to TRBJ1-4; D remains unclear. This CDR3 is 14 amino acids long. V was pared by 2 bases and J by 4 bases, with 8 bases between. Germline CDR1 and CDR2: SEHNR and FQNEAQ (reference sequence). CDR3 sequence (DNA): TGTGCCAGCAGCTTACAGGTCCTTAATGAAAAACTGTTTTTT. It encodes CASSLQVLNEKLFF.

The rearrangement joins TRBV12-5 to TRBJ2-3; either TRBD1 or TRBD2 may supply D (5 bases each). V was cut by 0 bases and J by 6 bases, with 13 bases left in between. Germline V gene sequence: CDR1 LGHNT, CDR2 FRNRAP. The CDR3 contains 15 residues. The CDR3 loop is CASGLVLGVGDTQYF. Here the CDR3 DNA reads TGTGCTAGTGGTTTGGTACTAGGGGTAGGCGATACGCAGTATTTT.

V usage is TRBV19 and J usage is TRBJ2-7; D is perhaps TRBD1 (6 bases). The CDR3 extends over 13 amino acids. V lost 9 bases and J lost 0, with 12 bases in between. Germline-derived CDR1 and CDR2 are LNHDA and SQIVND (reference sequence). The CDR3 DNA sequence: TGTGCCAGCGGCCGGGACACCTCCTACGAGCAGTACTTC. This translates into CASGRDTSYEQYF.

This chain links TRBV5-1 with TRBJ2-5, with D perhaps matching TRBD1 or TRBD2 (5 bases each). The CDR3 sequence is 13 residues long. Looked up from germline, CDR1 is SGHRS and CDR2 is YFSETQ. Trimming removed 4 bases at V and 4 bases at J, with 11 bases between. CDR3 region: CASSDPGPETQYF. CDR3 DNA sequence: TGCGCCAGCAGCGACCCGGGGCCAGAGACCCAGTACTTC.

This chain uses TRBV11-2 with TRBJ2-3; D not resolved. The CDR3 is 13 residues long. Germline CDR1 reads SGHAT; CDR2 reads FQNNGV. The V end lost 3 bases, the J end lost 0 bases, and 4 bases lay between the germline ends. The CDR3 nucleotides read TGTGCCAGCAGCTTGCAGAGCACAGATACGCAGTATTTT. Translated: CASSLQSTDTQYF.

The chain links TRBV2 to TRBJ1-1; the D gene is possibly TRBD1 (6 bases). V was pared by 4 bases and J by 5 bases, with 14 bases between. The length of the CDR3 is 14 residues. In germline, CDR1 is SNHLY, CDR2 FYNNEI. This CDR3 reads CASSGPARGTEAFF. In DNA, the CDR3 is TGTGCCAGCAGTGGACCTGCTAGGGGGACTGAAGCTTTCTTT. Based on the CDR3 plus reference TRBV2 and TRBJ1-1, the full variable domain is EPEVTQTPSHQVTQMGQEVILRCVPISNHLYFYWYRQILGQKVEFLVSFYNNEISEKSEIFDDQFSVERPDGSNFTLKIRSTKLEDSAMYFCASSGPARGTEAFFGQGTRLTVV.

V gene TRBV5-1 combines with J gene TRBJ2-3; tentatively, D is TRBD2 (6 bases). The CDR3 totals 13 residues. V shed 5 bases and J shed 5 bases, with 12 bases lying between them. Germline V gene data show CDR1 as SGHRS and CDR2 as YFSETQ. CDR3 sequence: CASREGRKDTQYF. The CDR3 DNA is TGCGCCAGCAGGGAGGGGAGGAAAGATACGCAGTATTTT.

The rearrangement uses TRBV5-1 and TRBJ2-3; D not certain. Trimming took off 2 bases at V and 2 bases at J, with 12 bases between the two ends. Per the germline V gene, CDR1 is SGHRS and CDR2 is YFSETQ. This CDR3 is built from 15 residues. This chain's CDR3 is CASSFLTGYTDTQYF. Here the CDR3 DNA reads TGCGCCAGCAGCTTCTTGACCGGATACACAGATACGCAGTATTTT.

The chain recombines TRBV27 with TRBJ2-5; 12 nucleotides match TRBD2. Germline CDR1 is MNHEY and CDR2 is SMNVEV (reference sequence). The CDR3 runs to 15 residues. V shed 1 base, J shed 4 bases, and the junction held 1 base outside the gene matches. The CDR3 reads CASSLLLAGGETQYF. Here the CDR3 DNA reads TGTGCCAGCAGTTTATTACTAGCGGGAGGAGAGACCCAGTACTTC.

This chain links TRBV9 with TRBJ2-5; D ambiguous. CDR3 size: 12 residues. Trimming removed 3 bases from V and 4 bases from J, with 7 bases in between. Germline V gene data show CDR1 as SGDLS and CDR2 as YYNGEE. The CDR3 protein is CASSAPRETQYF. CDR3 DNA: TGTGCCAGCAGCGCACCCAGAGAGACCCAGTACTTC.

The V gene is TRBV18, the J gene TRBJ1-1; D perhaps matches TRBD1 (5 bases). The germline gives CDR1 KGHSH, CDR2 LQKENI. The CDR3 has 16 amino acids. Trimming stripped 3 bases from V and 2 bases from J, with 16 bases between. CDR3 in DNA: TGTGCCAGCTCACCTACCACGAGGGGACGAAACACTGAAGCTTTCTTT. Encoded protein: CASSPTTRGRNTEAFF.

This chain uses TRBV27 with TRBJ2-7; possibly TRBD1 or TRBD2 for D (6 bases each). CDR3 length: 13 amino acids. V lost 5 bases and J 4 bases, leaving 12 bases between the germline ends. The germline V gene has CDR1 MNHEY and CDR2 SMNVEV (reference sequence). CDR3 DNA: TGTGCCAGCAGTCCTCAGGGGAGGTACGAGCAGTACTTC. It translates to CASSPQGRYEQYF.

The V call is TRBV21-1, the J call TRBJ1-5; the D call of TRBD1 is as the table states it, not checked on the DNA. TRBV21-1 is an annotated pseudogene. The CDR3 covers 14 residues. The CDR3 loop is CASSPNRGNQPQHF. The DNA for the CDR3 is TGTGCCAGCAGCCCGAACAGGGGCAATCAGCCCCAGCATTTT.

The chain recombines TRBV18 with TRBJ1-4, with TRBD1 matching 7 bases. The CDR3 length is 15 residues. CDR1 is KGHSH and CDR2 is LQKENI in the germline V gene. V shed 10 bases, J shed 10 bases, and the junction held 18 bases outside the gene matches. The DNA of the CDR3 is TGTGCCACCAGACAGGGACAGAGTAATGATCGAAAACTGTTTTTT. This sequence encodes CATRQGQSNDRKLFF.